The 6 T cell receptor beta chains given below trace back to one sample, sequenced in a study of blood T cell repertoires in COVID-19. Sequencing was performed with immunoSEQ multiplex PCR; in TCRdb, only in-frame clones are kept and a portion is missing. The sample shows more than 150,000 clones, roughly four fifths of them seen only once. The sequenced material came from peripheral blood. Source of these receptors: a woman in her thirties with acute or convalescent COVID-19.

In the case of this clone: In the same sample, other DNA sequences code for this CDR3. CDR3 sequence: CASSQEGGYGYTF. CDR3 nucleotides: TGTGCCAGCAGCCAAGAGGGGGGATATGGCTACACCTTC. This chain joins TRBV3-1 (or the pseudogene TRBV3-2) and TRBJ1-2; maybe TRBD1 (5 bases). Germline CDR1 and CDR2: LGHDT and YNNKEL (reference sequence). Trimming removed 0 bases from V and 5 bases from J, with 7 bases in between. The CDR3 runs 13 residues.

The chain couples TRBV15 to TRBJ1-6, with 7 nucleotides matching TRBD1. The CDR3 is 15 amino acids. The germline V gene encodes CDR1 LNHNV and CDR2 YYDKDF (reference sequence). J gave up 7 bases and V 0 bases, and 3 bases lay outside the gene matches. The CDR3: CATSRDPTGNSPLHF. The CDR3 DNA reads as TGTGCCACCAGCAGAGATCCGACAGGGAATTCACCCCTCCACTTT.

This clone was picked up one time. The J gene is TRBJ1-1, the V gene TRBV7-9; 8 nucleotides match TRBD1. The trim removed 6 bases at V and 4 bases at J, leaving 7 bases unmatched. The CDR3 is made up of 14 amino acids. Germline loops: CDR1 SEHNR, CDR2 FQNEAQ (reference sequence). CDR3 loop: CASSITGGGTEAFF. Written as DNA, the CDR3 is TGTGCCAGCAGTATCACAGGGGGAGGCACTGAAGCTTTCTTT.

The J gene is TRBJ2-7, the V gene TRBV5-4; D call uncertain. The CDR3 is made up of 12 amino acids. Trimming took off 0 bases at V and 3 bases at J, with 4 bases between the two ends. Germline V CDR1 and CDR2: SGHNT, YYREEE (reference sequence). The CDR3: CASSLDFYEQYF. The CDR3 DNA is TGTGCCAGCAGCTTGGACTTCTACGAGCAGTACTTC.

V and J are TRBV7-2 and TRBJ2-7, with TRBD1 matching 7 bases. Germline V CDR1 and CDR2: SGHTA, FQGNSA. J gave up 6 bases and V 3 bases, and 2 bases lay outside the gene matches. CDR3 length: 12 residues. The CDR3 here is CASSFSGGEQYF. The CDR3 nucleotides read TGTGCCAGCAGCTTCTCAGGGGGCGAGCAGTACTTC.

The chain carries TRBV27 and TRBJ2-1, with 7 bases fitting TRBD1. Germline CDR1 and CDR2: MNHEY and SMNVEV (reference sequence). Trimming at V came to 2 bases and at J to 4 bases, leaving 11 bases not matched to a gene. This CDR3 is built from 17 residues. CDR3 sequence: CASSLPSRGFQYNEQFF. The CDR3 DNA sequence: TGTGCCAGCAGTTTACCGAGCAGGGGGTTCCAATACAATGAGCAGTTCTTC.